The clone carrying this T cell receptor beta chain was picked up a small number of times. These data originate in a study of T-cell memory formation after mild COVID-19. The J segment lost 4 bases and the V segment lost 4 bases, leaving 6 bases of the junction unmatched. CDR3 length: 14 amino acids. Per germline, CDR1 SGHRS and CDR2 YFSETQ. Via MiXCR, TCRdb re-called the 5' RACE reads, giving one row per CDR3 protein. The sample lists some 260,000 distinct CDR3 sequences, less than 20% seen once, with approximately 3.6% in the top ten. The chain joins TRBV5-1 to TRBJ2-5; 8 bases line up with TRBD1. Material: PBMCs or a T cell subset sorted from them (not recorded which). This TCR derives from a man younger than 30 who had mild COVID-19 (a few samples of this study predate the infection). Cell type and time point are not known. The CDR3 here is CASSVTGGRETQYF. CDR3 nucleotide sequence: TGCGCCAGCAGCGTTACAGGGGGACGAGAGACCCAGTACTTC.